The next 5 T cell receptor beta chains were all read from a single sample in a study of cytomegalovirus exposure and HLA in healthy donors (dated 2017 in TCRdb). Preparation of the library involved the immunoSEQ multiplex PCR assay. This is the immuneACCESS table as TCRdb keeps it, with only in-frame sequences that have V and J called. A part of the clones is gone; compared with another copy, unresolved V genes explain less than half, and the rest is unexplained. This sample gives roughly 250,000 clones in total; around 86% of them show up just once. The ten largest clones represent 0.95% to 1.5% of the sample. Sequenced input: PBMCs. The source is a woman in her twenties or thirties in good health and CMV-seropositive.

The chain couples TRBV27 to TRBJ2-1; D is perhaps TRBD2 (6 bases). CDR1 is MNHEY, CDR2 SMNVEV, per germline (reference sequence). V shed 6 bases and J shed 7 bases, with 13 bases lying between them. CDR3 size: 13 residues. The CDR3 DNA is TGTGCCAGCAGAGTGGGGGGTCGGAATGAGCAGTTCTTC. Translation: CASRVGGRNEQFF.

V gene TRBV30 combines with J gene TRBJ1-5; TRBD1 is a possible D gene (5 bases). Germline V lookup: CDR1 GTSNPN, CDR2 SVGIG (reference sequence). The CDR3 contains 13 residues. Trimming took 0 bases from V and 7 from J, leaving 10 bases between them. CDR3 in DNA: TGTGCCTGGAGTGTATCGGGGGACCAGCCCCAGCATTTT. Translated, it gives CAWSVSGDQPQHF.

The chain joins TRBV28 to TRBJ1-5; D is possibly TRBD1 (5 bases). V lost 4 bases, J lost 6 bases, and 16 bases lay in between. This CDR3 region has 15 residues. The germline V gene encodes CDR1 MDHEN and CDR2 SYDVKM. The CDR3 DNA is TGTGCCAGCAGTTCTATCCAGGGTTACGTTCAGCCCCAGCATTTT. This codes for CASSSIQGYVQPQHF.

The chain has TRBV19 and TRBJ1-5; 7 nucleotides line up with TRBD1. This CDR3 comprises 19 residues. In germline, CDR1 is LNHDA, CDR2 SQIVND (reference sequence). Trimming at V came to 7 bases and at J to 0 bases, leaving 18 bases not matched to a gene. The CDR3 sequence: CASNPRGQSDVNSNQPQHF. CDR3 nucleotides: TGTGCCAGTAACCCGCGGGGACAGAGCGACGTCAATAGCAATCAGCCCCAGCATTTT.

The V and J genes are TRBV5-1 and TRBJ2-7; a possible D gene is TRBD1 (7 bases). With 0 bases removed from V and 12 bases from J, the gap between germline ends came to 16 bases. Germline V gene lookup returns CDR1 SGHRS and CDR2 YFSETQ. The CDR3 has 13 amino acids. The CDR3 coding sequence is TGCGCCAGCAGCTTGGCCTCGCAGGGGGGTCTGTACTTC. It translates to CASSLASQGGLYF.